This entry lists 21 T cell receptor beta chains sequenced from one sample in a study of cytomegalovirus exposure and HLA in healthy donors. The PCR employed 60 Vbeta primers together with 13 Jbeta primers. Assay used: immunoSEQ multiplex PCR; TCRdb lists only in-frame clones, some missing. This sample's clone table lists 100,000 to 150,000 clones. The sample consisted of PBMCs. All receptors derive from a woman aged 40 to 50 in good health and CMV-seropositive.

The chain recombines TRBV19 with TRBJ2-1; the D is unclear. CDR3 length: 13 amino acids. Germline V lookup: CDR1 LNHDA, CDR2 SQIVND (reference sequence). V gave up 2 bases and J gave up 4 bases, with 6 bases separating them. For the CDR3, the DNA is TGTGCCAGTAGTATACCCCCTTACAATGAGCAGTTCTTC. This sequence encodes CASSIPPYNEQFF.

The chain combines TRBV7-3 with TRBJ1-2; D is uncertain. The V gene lost 3 bases and the J gene lost 0 bases, with 5 bases spanning the gap. Germline CDR1 SGHTA, CDR2 FQGTGA. The CDR3 has 13 amino acids. The CDR3 DNA follows: TGTGCCAGCAGCTTGGCATCTAACTATGGCTACACCTTC. Its protein product is CASSLASNYGYTF.

V and J are TRBV13 and TRBJ2-7; 7 nucleotides agree with TRBD1. Germline values: CDR1 PRHDT, CDR2 FYEKMQ (reference sequence). V shed 4 bases, J shed 1 base, and the junction held 7 bases outside the gene matches. This CDR3 region has 15 residues. CDR3 protein: CASSSPTGRSYEQYF. The CDR3 region has the DNA TGTGCCAGCAGCTCCCCGACAGGGAGATCCTACGAGCAGTACTTC.

The rearrangement joins TRBV5-1 to TRBJ2-5; TRBD2 is a possible D gene (5 bases). The CDR3 contains 15 residues. Deletions cut 0 bases from V and 5 bases from J, with 14 bases between. Germline V lookup: CDR1 SGHRS, CDR2 YFSETQ. CDR3 residues: CASSLGHLSGETQYF. The DNA of the CDR3 is TGCGCCAGCAGCTTGGGACACCTATCGGGGGAGACCCAGTACTTC.

The chain couples TRBV2 to TRBJ1-5; 11 nucleotides line up with TRBD1. Germline V gives CDR1 SNHLY, CDR2 FYNNEI. The CDR3 has 14 residues. With V trimmed by 6 bases and J by 5 bases, 3 bases remained unmatched. CDR3 in DNA: TGTGCCAGCAGCCGGGACAGGGGGGATCAGCCCCAGCATTTT. It yields the protein CASSRDRGDQPQHF.

V usage is TRBV6-5 and J usage is TRBJ2-2; D is undetermined. The germline V and J ends were trimmed by 2 bases and 7 bases, with 11 bases remaining between them. Germline values: CDR1 MNHEY, CDR2 SVGAGI. CDR3 length: 14 amino acids. In nucleotides, the CDR3 is TGTGCCAGCAGTTACATTAGTGCTAACGGGGAGCTGTTTTTT. Residues: CASSYISANGELFF.

The J gene is TRBJ2-7, the V gene TRBV9, with TRBD2 matching 12 bases. The CDR3 spans 15 residues. V was clipped by 3 bases and J by 1 base; unmatched bases: 2. CDR1 and CDR2 (germline): SGDLS, YYNGEE. In DNA form, the CDR3 reads TGTGCCAGCAGCGCCGGGACTAGCGGGTCCTACGAGCAGTACTTC. This translates into CASSAGTSGSYEQYF.

The V call is TRBV10-3, the J call TRBJ1-5; weak D call: TRBD1 (5 bases). The CDR3 loop spans 14 amino acids. V dropped 6 bases and J dropped 4 bases, with 13 bases sitting between them. CDR1 is ENHRY, CDR2 SYGVKD, per germline. The CDR3, as DNA: TGTGCCATCAGAGCCGACAGCGCGAATCAGCCCCAGCATTTT. Its protein product is CAIRADSANQPQHF.

This sequence joins TRBV9 and TRBJ1-1; TRBD1 agrees at 8 bases. The CDR3 sequence is 15 residues long. Germline CDR1 is SGDLS and CDR2 is YYNGEE. V lost 3 bases and J lost 3; bases outside the gene matches: 7. CDR3 in DNA: TGTGCCAGCAGCGCCTCTGGACAGGGTTACACTGAAGCTTTCTTT. The encoded protein is CASSASGQGYTEAFF. The full variable domain, its missing parts supplied by reference TRBV9 and TRBJ1-1, is DSGVTQTPKHLITATGQRVTLRCSPRSGDLSVYWYQQSLDQGLQFLIQYYNGEERAKGNILERFSAQQFPDLHSELNLSSLELGDSALYFCASSASGQGYTEAFFGQGTRLTVV.

The V gene is TRBV4-1, the J gene TRBJ2-2; the match to TRBD2 covers 10 bases. CDR3 length: 16 residues. After removal of 4 bases from V and 3 bases from J, the junction contained 5 bases not matched to a gene. Germline V gives CDR1 MGHRA, CDR2 YSYEKL. This chain's CDR3 is CASSRSGGADTGELFF. In DNA, the CDR3 is TGCGCCAGCAGCCGCAGCGGGGGGGCTGACACCGGGGAGCTGTTTTTT.

The chain couples TRBV15 to TRBJ2-7; TRBD2 matches 10 bases. The J segment lost 2 bases and the V segment lost 1 base, leaving 5 bases of the junction unmatched. Germline lookup yields CDR1 LNHNV and CDR2 YYDKDF (reference sequence). CDR3 length equals 16 residues. The CDR3 DNA follows: TGTGCCACCAGCAGAGTTGGAGCGGGAGGGGCCTACGAGCAGTACTTC. This encodes CATSRVGAGGAYEQYF.

The chain carries TRBV15 and TRBJ1-5; D not resolved. Per germline, CDR1 LNHNV and CDR2 YYDKDF (reference sequence). This CDR3 spans 14 amino acids. Deletions cut 1 base from V and 1 base from J, with 5 bases between. The CDR3 nucleotides read TGTGCCACCAGCAGAGGGCAGAGCAATCAGCCCCAGCATTTT. This sequence encodes CATSRGQSNQPQHF. The full variable domain, with the rest looked up from reference TRBV15 and TRBJ1-5, is DAMVIQNPRYQVTQFGKPVTLSCSQTLNHNVMYWYQQKSSQAPKLLFHYYDKDFNNEADTPDNFQSRRPNTSFCFLDIRSPGLGDTAMYLCATSRGQSNQPQHFGDGTRLSIL.

The CDR3 region is CASQRGGRAGEETQYF. The CDR3 nucleotides read TGTGCCAGCCAGCGCGGAGGTAGAGCGGGAGAAGAGACCCAGTACTTC. The gene calls are TRBV19 and TRBJ2-5; the match to TRBD2 covers 8 bases. The trim removed 9 bases at V and 3 bases at J, leaving 15 bases unmatched. CDR1 LNHDA and CDR2 SQIVND come from the germline V gene (reference sequence). This CDR3 is 16 amino acids long.

This sequence joins TRBV29-1 and TRBJ2-7; 9 nucleotides match TRBD2. Germline values: CDR1 SQVTM, CDR2 ANQGSEA. The CDR3 runs to 15 residues. Trimming took 6 bases from V and 0 from J; bases not matched to a gene: 9. CDR3 loop: CSVVFVTSGSYEQYF. Here the CDR3 DNA reads TGCAGCGTAGTTTTTGTGACTAGCGGCTCCTACGAGCAGTACTTC.

The CDR3 nucleotides are TGTGCCAGCAGCTTATGGGGACAGGGGCTCCACGAGCAGTACTTC. This sequence encodes CASSLWGQGLHEQYF. This chain uses TRBV5-6 with TRBJ2-5, with 10 bases fitting TRBD1. The J call is uncertain, as TRBJ2-7 better fits the DNA end. Germline values: CDR1 SGHDT, CDR2 YYEEEE. This CDR3 has 15 residues.

The chain joins TRBV28 to TRBJ2-3, with 8 bases fitting TRBD2. The CDR3 is 16 amino acids. Germline CDR1 and CDR2: MDHEN and SYDVKM. V shed 3 bases and J 2 bases; nucleotides not matched to a gene: 7. CDR3 bases: TGTGCCAGCAGTTTGGTGGCGGGAGGCCCCACAGATACGCAGTATTTT. It is translated as CASSLVAGGPTDTQYF.

The gene calls are TRBV19 and TRBJ1-2; TRBD1 agrees at 7 bases. The CDR3 covers 13 residues. After removal of 6 bases from V and 3 bases from J, the junction contained 4 bases not matched to a gene. Per germline, CDR1 LNHDA and CDR2 SQIVND (reference sequence). The CDR3 region has the DNA TGTGCCAGTAGACAGGGGATTGACTATGGCTACACCTTC. Translated, it gives CASRQGIDYGYTF.

This chain links TRBV15 with TRBJ1-1; D unresolved. The CDR3 has 15 amino acids. V was pared by 0 bases and J by 3 bases, with 11 bases between. The V gene's germline CDR1 is LNHNV and CDR2 YYDKDF (reference sequence). The CDR3 loop reads CATSRDREVHTEAFF. In DNA, the CDR3 is TGTGCCACCAGCAGAGATCGCGAGGTTCACACTGAAGCTTTCTTT.

The rearrangement uses TRBV28 and TRBJ2-5; possible D gene TRBD2, 6 bases. The length of the CDR3 is 14 residues. Germline V gene sequence: CDR1 MDHEN, CDR2 SYDVKM. Trimming removed 8 bases at V and 5 bases at J, with 18 bases between. CDR3 coding DNA: TGTGCCAGCGCCCCCCACGGGAGTAGGGAGACCCAGTACTTC. As protein: CASAPHGSRETQYF.

Concerning this clone itself: This sample also contains other DNA sequences that code for the same CDR3. V gene TRBV5-1 combines with J gene TRBJ2-5, with 7 nucleotides matching TRBD1. The CDR3 sequence is 14 residues long. The germline V gene encodes CDR1 SGHRS and CDR2 YFSETQ. Trimming cost V 4 bases and J 1 base; bases outside gene matches: 4. The CDR3 DNA follows: TGCGCCAGCAGCCTCGGGACAGCCCAAGAGACCCAGTACTTC. Translated: CASSLGTAQETQYF. Full variable domain (outside the CDR3, taken from reference TRBV5-1 and TRBJ2-5): KAGVTQTPRYLIKTRGQQVTLSCSPISGHRSVSWYQQTPGQGLQFLFEYFSETQRNKGNFPGRFSGRQFSNSRSEMNVSTLELGDSALYLCASSLGTAQETQYFGPGTRLLVL.

The gene calls are TRBV6-5 and TRBJ2-6; D not certain. The CDR3 length is 15 residues. Germline assignment: CDR1 MNHEY and CDR2 SVGAGI. Trimming cost V 2 bases and J 0 bases, with 5 bases left between them. CDR3: CASSYQVSGANVLTF. The CDR3 coding sequence is TGTGCCAGCAGTTACCAGGTCTCTGGGGCCAACGTCCTGACTTTC.